This T cell receptor (beta chain) was recovered during a study of blood T cell repertoires in COVID-19. Turning to the study itself: Both acute and convalescent COVID-19 samples were obtained from the United States, Italy and Spain. PBMCs, B-cell-depleted T cells, or T cells were the source of the cDNA or gDNA that made up the material.

Germline loops: CDR1 SGDLS, CDR2 YYNGEE. The CDR3 runs 15 residues. The V end was cut by 1 base, the J end by 1 base, with 10 bases between. This clone was observed a handful of times. Per the original methods: Reference gene primer amplification in the assay estimated nucleated cell counts. Repertoires were generated with immunoSEQ multiplex PCR, while TCRdb's copy carries only in-frame clones and drops some. That table furnishes V, J and clone size, whereas the DNA furnished D and trimming. The table records 150,000 to 200,000 clones, 70% to 85% of them present only once. The clonotype comes from a woman under 40 with acute or convalescent COVID-19. The sequencing sample was made of peripheral blood. The rearrangement uses TRBV9 and TRBJ2-3, with D uncertain. The CDR3 sequence is CASSVQSTGTDTQYF. The CDR3 nucleotides are TGTGCCAGCAGCGTACAATCGACTGGCACAGATACGCAGTATTTT.